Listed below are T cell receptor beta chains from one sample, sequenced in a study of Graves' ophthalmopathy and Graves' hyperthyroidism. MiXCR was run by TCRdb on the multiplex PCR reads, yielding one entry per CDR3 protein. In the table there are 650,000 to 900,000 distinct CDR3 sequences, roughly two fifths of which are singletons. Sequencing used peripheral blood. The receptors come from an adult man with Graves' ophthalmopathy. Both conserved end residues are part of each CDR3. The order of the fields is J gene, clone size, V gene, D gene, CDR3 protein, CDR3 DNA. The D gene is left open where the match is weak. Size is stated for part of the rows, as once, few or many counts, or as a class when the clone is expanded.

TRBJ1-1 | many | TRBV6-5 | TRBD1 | CASSSNRGLEAFF | TGTGCCAGCAGCTCAAACAGGGGACTGGAAGCTTTCTTT
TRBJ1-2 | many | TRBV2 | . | CASSPGLGYTF | TGTGCCAGCAGTCCAGGGTTAGGCTACACCTTC
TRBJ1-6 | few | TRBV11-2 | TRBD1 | CASSLVQGRSYNSPLHF | TGTGCCAGCAGCTTAGTACAGGGGCGGTCCTATAATTCACCCCTCCACTTT
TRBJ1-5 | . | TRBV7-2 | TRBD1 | CASSWDRGGNQPQHF | TGTGCCAGCAGCTGGGACAGGGGTGGCAATCAGCCCCAGCATTTT
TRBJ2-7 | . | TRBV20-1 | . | CSARDLGRTRGYEQYF | TGCAGTGCTAGAGATTTGGGCAGGACCAGGGGCTACGAGCAGTACTTC
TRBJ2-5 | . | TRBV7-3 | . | CASSADGTQYF | TGTGCCAGCAGCGCCGACGGAACCCAGTACTTC
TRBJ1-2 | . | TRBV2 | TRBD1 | CASSGAGGQGAYGYTF | TGTGCCAGCAGTGGGGCTGGGGGACAGGGTGCCTATGGCTACACCTTC
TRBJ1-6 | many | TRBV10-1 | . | CASMGDSPLHF | TGCGCCAGCATGGGTGATTCACCCCTCCACTTT
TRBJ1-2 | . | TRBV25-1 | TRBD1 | CASRPGQAYRHGYTF | TGTGCCAGCAGGCCGGGACAGGCCTACCGGCATGGCTACACCTTC
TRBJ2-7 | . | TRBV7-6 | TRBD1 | CASSPRPGQGVYEQYF | TGTGCCAGCAGCCCGCGGCCGGGACAGGGGGTTTACGAGCAGTACTTC
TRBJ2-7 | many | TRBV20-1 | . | CSALGTESYEQYF | TGCAGTGCCCTAGGGACGGAGTCCTACGAGCAGTACTTC
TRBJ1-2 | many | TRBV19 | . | CASSLQGGGYTF | TGTGCCAGTAGTTTACAGGGCGGTGGCTACACCTTC
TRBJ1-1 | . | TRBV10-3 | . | CASSERGGITEAFF | TGTGCCAGCAGTGAAAGGGGTGGGATCACTGAAGCTTTCTTT
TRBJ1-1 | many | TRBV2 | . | CASREGPEAFF | TGTGCCAGCAGAGAAGGTCCTGAAGCTTTCTTT
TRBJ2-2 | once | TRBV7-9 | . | CASSFRAGTNTGELFF | TGTGCCAGCAGCTTTAGAGCGGGGACAAACACCGGGGAGCTGTTTTTT
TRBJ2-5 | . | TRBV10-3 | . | CAISPGWTQYF | TGTGCCATCAGCCCGGGGTGGACCCAGTACTTC
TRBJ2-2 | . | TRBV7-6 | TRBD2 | CASSGAGGTGELFF | TGTGCCAGCAGCGGAGCGGGAGGCACCGGGGAGCTGTTTTTT
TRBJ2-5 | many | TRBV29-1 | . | CSFEIRGAQYF | TGCAGCTTCGAGATTAGGGGAGCCCAGTACTTC
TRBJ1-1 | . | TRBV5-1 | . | CASSFEASEAFF | TGCGCCAGCAGCTTTGAAGCTTCCGAAGCTTTCTTT
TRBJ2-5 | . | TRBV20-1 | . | CSARAEGGLETQYF | TGCAGTGCTAGAGCAGAAGGGGGACTGGAGACCCAGTACTTC
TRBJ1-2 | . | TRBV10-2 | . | CASSQDLSGIGYTF | TGTGCCAGCAGCCAAGATCTATCGGGGATCGGCTACACCTTC
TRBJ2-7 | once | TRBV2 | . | CASSLYSDSYEQYF | TGTGCCAGCAGTTTATATTCAGATTCCTACGAGCAGTACTTC
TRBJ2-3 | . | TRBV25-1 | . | CASSFRRPPDTQYF | TGTGCCAGCAGCTTTAGGCGCCCTCCAGATACGCAGTATTTT
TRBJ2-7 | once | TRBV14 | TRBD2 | CARSPPPSGGHRYEQYF | TGTGCCCGCAGCCCCCCCCCTAGCGGGGGCCACCGATACGAGCAGTACTTC
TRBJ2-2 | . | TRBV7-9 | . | CASTPSLTRGGELFF | TGTGCCAGCACCCCATCACTAACGCGGGGCGGGGAGCTGTTTTTT